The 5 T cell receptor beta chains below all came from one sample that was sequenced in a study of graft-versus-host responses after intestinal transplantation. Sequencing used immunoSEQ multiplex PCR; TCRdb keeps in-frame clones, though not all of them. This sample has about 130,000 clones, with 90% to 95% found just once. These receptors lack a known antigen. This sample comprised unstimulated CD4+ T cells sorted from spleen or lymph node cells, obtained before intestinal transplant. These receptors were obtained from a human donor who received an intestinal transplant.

The CDR3 sequence: CASSLRTDGDGELFF. CDR3 DNA: TGTGCCAGCAGCTTACGTACCGACGGGGACGGGGAGCTGTTTTTT. The J gene is TRBJ2-2, the V gene TRBV7-6, with a possible D match to TRBD2 (5 bases). V was trimmed by 2 bases and J by 7 bases, leaving 14 bases between them. Germline V gene sequence: CDR1 SGHVS, CDR2 FNYEAQ. The CDR3 has 15 amino acids.

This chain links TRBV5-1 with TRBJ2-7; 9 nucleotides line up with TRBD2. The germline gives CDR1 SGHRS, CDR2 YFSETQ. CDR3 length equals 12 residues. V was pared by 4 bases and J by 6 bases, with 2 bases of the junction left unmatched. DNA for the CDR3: TGCGCCAGCAGCAATAGCGGGGGCGAGCAGTACTTC. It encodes CASSNSGGEQYF.

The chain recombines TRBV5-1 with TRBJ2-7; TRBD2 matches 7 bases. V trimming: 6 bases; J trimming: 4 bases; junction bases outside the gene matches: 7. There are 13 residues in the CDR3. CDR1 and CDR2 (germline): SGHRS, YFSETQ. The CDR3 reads CASTPQGGYEQYF. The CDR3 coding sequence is TGCGCCAGCACACCCCAGGGAGGGTACGAGCAGTACTTC.

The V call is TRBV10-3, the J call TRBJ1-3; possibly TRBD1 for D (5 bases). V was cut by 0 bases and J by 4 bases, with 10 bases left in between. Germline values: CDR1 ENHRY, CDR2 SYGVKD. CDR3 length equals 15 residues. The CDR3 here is CAISESPGPGNTIYF. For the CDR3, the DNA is TGTGCCATCAGTGAGTCGCCAGGGCCCGGAAACACCATATATTTT.

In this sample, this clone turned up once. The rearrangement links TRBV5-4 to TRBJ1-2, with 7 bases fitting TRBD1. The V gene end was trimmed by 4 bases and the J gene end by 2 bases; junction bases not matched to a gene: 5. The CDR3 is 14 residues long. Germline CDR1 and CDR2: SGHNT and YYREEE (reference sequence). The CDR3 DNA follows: TGTGCCAGCAGCGGGGCAGGGGGGAACTATGGCTACACCTTC. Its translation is CASSGAGGNYGYTF.